What follows is one T cell receptor beta chain and its context. As yet, its antigen is unknown. Method: immunoSEQ multiplex PCR; TCRdb's copy keeps in-frame clones and lacks some. Of 150,000 or so clones listed, less than 90% are singletons. This record belongs to a study of T cell responses to AZD1222 COVID-19 vaccine. Study-wide findings and caveats: Only six individuals given AZD1222 were seropositive at baseline.

There are 12 residues in the CDR3. Trimming left V 8 bases short and J 4 bases short, with 11 bases between. The germline CDR1 and CDR2 sequences are MNHEY and SMNVEV (reference sequence). The TCR originated in an adult in good health. The J gene is TRBJ2-5, the V gene TRBV27; D is ambiguous. The sequenced sample was peripheral blood, obtained on day 0 of AZD1222 vaccination. In DNA, the CDR3 is TGTGCCAGCTGTTCCCCGGGAGAGACCCAGTACTTC. Its translation: CASCSPGETQYF.